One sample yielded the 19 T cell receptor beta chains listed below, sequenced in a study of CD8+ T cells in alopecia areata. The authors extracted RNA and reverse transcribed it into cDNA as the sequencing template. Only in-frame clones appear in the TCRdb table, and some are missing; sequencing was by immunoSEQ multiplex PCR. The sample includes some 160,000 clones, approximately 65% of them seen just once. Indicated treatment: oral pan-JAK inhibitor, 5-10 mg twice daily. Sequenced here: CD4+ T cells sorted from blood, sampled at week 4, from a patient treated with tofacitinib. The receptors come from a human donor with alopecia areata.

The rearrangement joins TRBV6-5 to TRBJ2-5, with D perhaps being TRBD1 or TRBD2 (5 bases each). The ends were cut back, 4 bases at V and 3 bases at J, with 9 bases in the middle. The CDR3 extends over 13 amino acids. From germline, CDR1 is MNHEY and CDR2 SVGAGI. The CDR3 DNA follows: TGTGCCAGCAGTTTGGGACCCGAAGAGACCCAGTACTTC. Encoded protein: CASSLGPEETQYF.

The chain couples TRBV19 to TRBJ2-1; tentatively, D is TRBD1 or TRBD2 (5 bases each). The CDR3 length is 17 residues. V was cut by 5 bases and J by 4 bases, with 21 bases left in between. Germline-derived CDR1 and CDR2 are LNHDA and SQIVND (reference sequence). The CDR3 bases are TGTGCCAGTAGTGTGTCCGGGACCAAGAAATTTTACAATGAGCAGTTCTTC. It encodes CASSVSGTKKFYNEQFF.

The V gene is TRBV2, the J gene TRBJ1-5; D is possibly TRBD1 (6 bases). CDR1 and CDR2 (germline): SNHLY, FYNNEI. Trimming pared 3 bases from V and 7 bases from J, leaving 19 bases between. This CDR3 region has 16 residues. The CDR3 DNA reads TGTGCCAGCAGTGAGTTAGGCAGGGGATCAGGCCAGCCCCAGCATTTT. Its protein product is CASSELGRGSGQPQHF.

CDR3 sequence reads: CASSARVATDTQYF. CDR3 coding DNA: TGTGCCAGTAGTGCCAGGGTAGCAACAGATACGCAGTATTTT. The V gene is TRBV19, the J gene TRBJ2-3, with D possibly matching TRBD1 (5 bases). The CDR3 consists of 14 residues. Germline CDR1 reads LNHDA; CDR2 reads SQIVND (reference sequence). V lost 5 bases and J 3 bases, leaving 12 bases between the germline ends.

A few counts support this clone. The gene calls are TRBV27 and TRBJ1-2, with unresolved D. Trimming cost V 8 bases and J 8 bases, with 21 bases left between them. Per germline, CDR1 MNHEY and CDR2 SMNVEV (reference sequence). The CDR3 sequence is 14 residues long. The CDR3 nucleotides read TGTGCCAGCTGGAGCAAACCCTCGCAAGGCGGCTACACCTTC. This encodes CASWSKPSQGGYTF.

The CDR3: CAWSVHRNQPQHF. For the CDR3, the DNA is TGTGCCTGGAGTGTACACCGCAATCAGCCCCAGCATTTT. The chain joins TRBV30 to TRBJ1-5; no clear D gene. The CDR3 has 13 residues. Germline CDR1 GTSNPN, CDR2 SVGIG (reference sequence). V was clipped by 0 bases and J by 2 bases, with 5 bases between them.

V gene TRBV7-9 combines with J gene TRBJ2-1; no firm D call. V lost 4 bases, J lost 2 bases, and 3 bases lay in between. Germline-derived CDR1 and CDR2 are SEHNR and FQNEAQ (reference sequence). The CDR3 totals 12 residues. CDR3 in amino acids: CASSSPYNEQFF. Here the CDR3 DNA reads TGTGCCAGCAGCTCCCCCTACAATGAGCAGTTCTTC. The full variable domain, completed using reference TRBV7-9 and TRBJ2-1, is DTGVSQNPRHKITKRGQNVTFRCDPISEHNRLYWYRQTLGQGPEFLTYFQNEAQLEKSRLLSDRFSAERPKGSFSTLEIQRTEQGDSAMYLCASSSPYNEQFFGPGTRLTVL.

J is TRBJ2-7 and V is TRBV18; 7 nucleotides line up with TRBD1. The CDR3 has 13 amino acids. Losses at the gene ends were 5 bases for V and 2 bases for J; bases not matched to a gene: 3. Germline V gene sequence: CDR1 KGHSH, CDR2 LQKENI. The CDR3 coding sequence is TGTGCCAGCTCATCGGGACAGACCTACGAGCAGTACTTC. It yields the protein CASSSGQTYEQYF.

In DNA form, the CDR3 reads TGTGCCAGCACGAGGGCACGTCAAGAGACCCAGTACTTC. Protein product: CASTRARQETQYF. The chain recombines TRBV2 with TRBJ2-5, with D possibly TRBD2 on 5 matching bases. Trimming took 7 bases from V and 2 from J, leaving 11 bases between them. This CDR3 spans 13 amino acids. The V gene's germline CDR1 is SNHLY and CDR2 FYNNEI.

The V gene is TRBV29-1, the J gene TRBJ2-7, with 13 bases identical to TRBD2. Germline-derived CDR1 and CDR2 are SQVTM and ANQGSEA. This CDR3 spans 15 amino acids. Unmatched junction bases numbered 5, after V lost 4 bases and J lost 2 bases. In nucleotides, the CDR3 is TGCAGCGTTGGAGCGGGGACTAGCGGGGCCTACGAGCAGTACTTC. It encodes CSVGAGTSGAYEQYF.

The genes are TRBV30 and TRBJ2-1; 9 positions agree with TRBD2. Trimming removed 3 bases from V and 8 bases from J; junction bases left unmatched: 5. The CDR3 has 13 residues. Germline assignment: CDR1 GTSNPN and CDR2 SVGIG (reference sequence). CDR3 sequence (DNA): TGTGCCTGGAGCGCCGGACTAGCGTATGAGCAGTTCTTC. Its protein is CAWSAGLAYEQFF.

The CDR3 loop reads CASSYGTGDQPQHF. For the CDR3, the DNA is TGTGCCAGCAGCTACGGGACAGGGGATCAGCCCCAGCATTTT. The V call is TRBV5-6, the J call TRBJ1-5, with 10 bases identical to TRBD1. The CDR3 is 14 residues long. V dropped 3 bases and J dropped 5; count of bases not matched to a gene: 2. Germline V CDR1 and CDR2: SGHDT, YYEEEE.

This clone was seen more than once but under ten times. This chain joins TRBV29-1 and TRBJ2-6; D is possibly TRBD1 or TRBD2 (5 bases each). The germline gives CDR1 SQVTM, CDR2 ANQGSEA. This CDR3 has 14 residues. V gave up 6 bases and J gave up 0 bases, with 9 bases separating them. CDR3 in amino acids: CSVRGGSGANVLTF. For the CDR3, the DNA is TGCAGCGTGAGGGGTGGCTCTGGGGCCAACGTCCTGACTTTC.

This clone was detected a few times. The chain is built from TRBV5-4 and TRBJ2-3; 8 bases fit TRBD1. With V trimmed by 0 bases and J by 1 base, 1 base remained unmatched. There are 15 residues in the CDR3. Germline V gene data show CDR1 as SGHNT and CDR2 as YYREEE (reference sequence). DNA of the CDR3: TGTGCCAGCAGCTTGGTGGGACAGGGCACAGATACGCAGTATTTT. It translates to CASSLVGQGTDTQYF.

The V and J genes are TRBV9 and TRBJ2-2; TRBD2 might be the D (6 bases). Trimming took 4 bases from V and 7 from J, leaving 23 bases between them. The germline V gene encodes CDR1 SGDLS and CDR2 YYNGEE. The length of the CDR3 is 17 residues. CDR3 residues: CASSLTPGLPLGGELFF. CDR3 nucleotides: TGTGCCAGCAGCCTCACACCGGGACTTCCTTTGGGCGGGGAGCTGTTTTTT.

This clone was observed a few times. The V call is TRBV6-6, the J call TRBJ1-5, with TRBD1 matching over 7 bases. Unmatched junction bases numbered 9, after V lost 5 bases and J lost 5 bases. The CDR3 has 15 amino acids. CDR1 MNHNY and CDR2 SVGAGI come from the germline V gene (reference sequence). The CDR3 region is CASSDGQAGDQPQHF. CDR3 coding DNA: TGTGCCAGCAGTGATGGACAGGCTGGGGATCAGCCCCAGCATTTT.

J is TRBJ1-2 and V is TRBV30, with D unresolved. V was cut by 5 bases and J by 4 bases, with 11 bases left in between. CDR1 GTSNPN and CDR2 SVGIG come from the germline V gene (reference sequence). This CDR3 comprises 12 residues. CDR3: CAWAQSSYGYTF. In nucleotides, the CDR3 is TGTGCCTGGGCGCAAAGCTCCTATGGCTACACCTTC.

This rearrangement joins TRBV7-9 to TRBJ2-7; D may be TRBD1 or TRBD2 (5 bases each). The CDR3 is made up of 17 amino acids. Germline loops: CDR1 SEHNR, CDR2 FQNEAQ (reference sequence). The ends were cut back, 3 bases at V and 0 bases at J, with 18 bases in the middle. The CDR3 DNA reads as TGTGCCAGCAGCTTCCCCCCCGGGGTAGGGGTCTCCTACGAGCAGTACTTC. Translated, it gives CASSFPPGVGVSYEQYF. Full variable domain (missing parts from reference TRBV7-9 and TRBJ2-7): DTGVSQNPRHKITKRGQNVTFRCDPISEHNRLYWYRQTLGQGPEFLTYFQNEAQLEKSRLLSDRFSAERPKGSFSTLEIQRTEQGDSAMYLCASSFPPGVGVSYEQYFGPGTRLTVT.

For the CDR3, the DNA is TGTGCCTGGAGCGGAGCCCTCGGAGAGACCCAGTACTTC. This sequence encodes CAWSGALGETQYF. J is TRBJ2-5 and V is TRBV30; D not certain. The length of the CDR3 is 13 residues. V shed 3 bases and J shed 4 bases, with 12 bases lying between them. CDR1 and CDR2 from the germline V gene are GTSNPN and SVGIG (reference sequence).